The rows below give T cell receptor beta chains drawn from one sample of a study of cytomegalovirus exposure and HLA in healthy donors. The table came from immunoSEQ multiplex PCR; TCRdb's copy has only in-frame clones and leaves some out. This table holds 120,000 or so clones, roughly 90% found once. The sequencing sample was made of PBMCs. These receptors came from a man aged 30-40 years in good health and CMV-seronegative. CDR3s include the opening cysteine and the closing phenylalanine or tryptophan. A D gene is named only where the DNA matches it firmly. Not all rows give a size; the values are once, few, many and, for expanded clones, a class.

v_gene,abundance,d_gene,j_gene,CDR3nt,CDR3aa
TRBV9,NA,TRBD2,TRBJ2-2,TGTGCCAGCAGCGCGCCTTCGGGAGGGCCCACCGGGGAGCTGTTTTTT,CASSAPSGGPTGELFF
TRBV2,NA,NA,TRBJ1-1,TGTGCCAGCGCCAAAACAGCGAACACTGAAGCTTTCTTT,CASAKTANTEAFF
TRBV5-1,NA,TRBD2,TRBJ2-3,TGCGCCAGCAGCCTTAGCGGGTTGAGCACAGATACGCAGTATTTT,CASSLSGLSTDTQYF
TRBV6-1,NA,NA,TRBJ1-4,TGTGCCAGCACAGGGCTCCTTATCGGAAAACTGTTTTTT,CASTGLLIGKLFF
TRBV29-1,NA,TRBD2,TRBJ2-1,TGCAGCGTTGGATCCCCGACTAGCGGGAGTCTCAATGAGCAGTTCTTC,CSVGSPTSGSLNEQFF
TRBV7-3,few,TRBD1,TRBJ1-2,TGTGCCAGCAGTCTAGACAGGGTCTCTGGCTACACCTTC,CASSLDRVSGYTF
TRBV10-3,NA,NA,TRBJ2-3,TGTGCCATCAGTGAATTGAATCCGGCAGATACGCAGTATTTT,CAISELNPADTQYF
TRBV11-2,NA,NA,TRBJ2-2,TGTGCCAGCAGCTTAGGCAGGTGGAACACCGGGGAGCTGTTTTTT,CASSLGRWNTGELFF
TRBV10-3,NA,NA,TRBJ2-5,TGTGCCATCAGTGAGTTTCCAGGGGGGGAGACCCAGTACTTC,CAISEFPGGETQYF
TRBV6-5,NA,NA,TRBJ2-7,TGTGCCAGCAGTTACTCGGTAGGGGAAGGGGACGAGCAGTACTTC,CASSYSVGEGDEQYF
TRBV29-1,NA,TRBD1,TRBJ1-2,TGCAGCGTAGAATATACAGGGGGAGGCTACACCTTC,CSVEYTGGGYTF
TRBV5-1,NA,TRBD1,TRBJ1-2,TGCGCCAGCAGCACAGGGGACAGCGGAGGCTACACCTTC,CASSTGDSGGYTF
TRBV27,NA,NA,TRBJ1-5,TGTGCCAGCAGTTTAACAATCTCCGGAGATCAGCCCCAGCATTTT,CASSLTISGDQPQHF
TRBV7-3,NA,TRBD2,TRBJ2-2,TGTGCCAGCAGCAAAAAGGGGACTAGCGGGACTTCGACCGGGGAGCTGTTTTTT,CASSKKGTSGTSTGELFF
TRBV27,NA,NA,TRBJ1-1,TGTGCCAGCCTAACCCTGGGAGGGATCACCGAAGCTTTCTTT,CASLTLGGITEAFF
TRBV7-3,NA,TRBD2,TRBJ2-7,TGTGCCAGCAGCTTAGCTGGGACTAGCGGGAGCCAGTCCTACGAGCAGTACTTC,CASSLAGTSGSQSYEQYF
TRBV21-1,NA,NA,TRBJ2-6,TGTGCCAGCAGCAGAAGATCGGGGTCCTACTCTGGGGCCAACGTCCTGACTTTC,CASSRRSGSYSGANVLTF
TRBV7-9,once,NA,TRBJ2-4,TGTGCCAGCAGCTTGGTCATTGGGGCAGGGGGGTTAGGCAAAAACATTCAGTACTTC,CASSLVIGAGGLGKNIQYF
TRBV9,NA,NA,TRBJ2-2,TGTGCCAGCAGCCCCCCAGAGCGGCCGAACACCGGGGAGCTGTTTTTT,CASSPPERPNTGELFF
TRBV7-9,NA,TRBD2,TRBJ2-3,TGTGCCAGCAGCTTATATGGCGGGAGCCCAGATACGCAGTATTTT,CASSLYGGSPDTQYF
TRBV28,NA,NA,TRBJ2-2,TGTGCCAGCAGTTTGGGAGTTAGCATGGAGAACACCGGGGAGCTGTTTTTT,CASSLGVSMENTGELFF
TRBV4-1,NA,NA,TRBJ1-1,TGCGCCAGCAGCCAAGATCCGAACGGAGATAGTGAAGCTTTCTTT,CASSQDPNGDSEAFF
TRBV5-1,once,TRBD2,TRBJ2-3,TGCGCCACCAATTCCGGGGGGACAGATACGCAGTATTTT,CATNSGGTDTQYF
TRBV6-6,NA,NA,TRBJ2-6,TGTGCCAGCAGTCACGGGGTCAGCTCTGGGGCCAACGTCCTGACTTTC,CASSHGVSSGANVLTF
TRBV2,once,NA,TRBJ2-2,TGTGCCAGCAGAGCGGAGACTCCTCTCGGGAACACCGGGGAGCTGTTTTTT,CASRAETPLGNTGELFF
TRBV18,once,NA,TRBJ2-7,TGTGCCAGCTCTCGAGAGGGTTCGGACGAGCAGTACTTC,CASSREGSDEQYF
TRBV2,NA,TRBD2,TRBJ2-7,TGTGCCAGCAGTGATGGACTAGCGGTTACCTACGAGCAGTACTTC,CASSDGLAVTYEQYF
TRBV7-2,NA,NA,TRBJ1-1,TGTGCCAGCAGCTTAGGTCCATTCACTGAAGCTTTCTTT,CASSLGPFTEAFF
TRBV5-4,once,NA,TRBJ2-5,TGTGCCAGCAGCAACCCACAGGGTCCCAAAGAGACCCAGTACTTC,CASSNPQGPKETQYF
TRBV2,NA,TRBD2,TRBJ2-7,TGTGCCAGCAAGCTAGCGGGAGGCTACGAGCAGTACTTC,CASKLAGGYEQYF
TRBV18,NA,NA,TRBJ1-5,TGTGCCAGCTCACTTGGGGAGGGGAAGCCCCAGCATTTT,CASSLGEGKPQHF
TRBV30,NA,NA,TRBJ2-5,TGTGCCTGGAGTAATACAGGACAAGAGACCCAGTACTTC,CAWSNTGQETQYF